This T cell receptor beta chain derives from a study of CD8+ T cells in alopecia areata. The CDR3 is made up of 11 amino acids. Germline-derived CDR1 and CDR2 are GTSNPN and SVGIG (reference sequence). As regards this clone: One end of the junction does not line up with germline, which may come from a read error.

The treatment is: oral pan-JAK inhibitor, 5-10 mg twice daily. The study team obtained lesional scalp punch biopsies and peripheral blood from alopecia areata patients. Following extraction, RNA underwent reverse transcription to cDNA, which served as the sequencing template. Here immunoSEQ multiplex PCR was the method, and the copy in TCRdb shows in-frame clones only, minus some. Found here are 150,000 to 200,000 clones, more than 55% of them singletons; the top ten hold under 1.5%. The V call is TRBV30, the J call TRBJ2-7; a possible D gene is TRBD1 (6 bases). This TCR derives from a human donor with alopecia areata. The material sequenced was CD4+ T cells sorted from blood, taken between weeks 47 and 50, from a patient treated with tofacitinib. The CDR3 DNA reads as TGTGCCTGGAGTAGACAGGACAGCTTAAAATTC. Encoded protein: CAWSRQDSLKF.